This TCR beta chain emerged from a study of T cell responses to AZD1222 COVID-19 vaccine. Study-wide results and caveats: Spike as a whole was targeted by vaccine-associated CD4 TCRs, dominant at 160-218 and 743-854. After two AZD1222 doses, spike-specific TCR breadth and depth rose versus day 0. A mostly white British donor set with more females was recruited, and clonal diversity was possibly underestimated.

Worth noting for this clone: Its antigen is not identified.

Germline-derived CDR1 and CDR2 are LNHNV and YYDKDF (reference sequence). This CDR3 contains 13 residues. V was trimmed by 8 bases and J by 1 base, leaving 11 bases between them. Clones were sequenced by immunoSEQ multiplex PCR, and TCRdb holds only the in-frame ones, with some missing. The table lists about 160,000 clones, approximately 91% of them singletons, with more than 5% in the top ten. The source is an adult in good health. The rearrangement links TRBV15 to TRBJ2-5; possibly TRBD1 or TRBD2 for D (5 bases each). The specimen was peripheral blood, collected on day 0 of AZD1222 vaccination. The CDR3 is CATGGPPQETQYF. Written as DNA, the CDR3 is TGTGCCACCGGGGGACCCCCCCAAGAGACCCAGTACTTC. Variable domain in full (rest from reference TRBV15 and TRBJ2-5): DAMVIQNPRYQVTQFGKPVTLSCSQTLNHNVMYWYQQKSSQAPKLLFHYYDKDFNNEADTPDNFQSRRPNTSFCFLDIRSPGLGDTAMYLCATGGPPQETQYFGPGTRLLVL.